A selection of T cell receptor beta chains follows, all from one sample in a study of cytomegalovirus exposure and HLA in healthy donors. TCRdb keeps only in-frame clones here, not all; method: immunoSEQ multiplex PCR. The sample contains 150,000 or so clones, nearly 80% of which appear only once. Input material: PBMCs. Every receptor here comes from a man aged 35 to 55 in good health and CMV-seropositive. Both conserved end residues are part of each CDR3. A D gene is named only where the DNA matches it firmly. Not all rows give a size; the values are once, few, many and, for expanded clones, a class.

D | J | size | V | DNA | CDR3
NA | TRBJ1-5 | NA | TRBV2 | TGTGCCAGCAGTGAACCGCGGGGAGATGGCAATCAGCCCCAGCATTTT | CASSEPRGDGNQPQHF
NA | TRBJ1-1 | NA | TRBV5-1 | TGCGCCAGCAGCTTGGTGGGGGGGAGACGCCCTATGAACACTGAAGCTTTCTTT | CASSLVGGRRPMNTEAFF
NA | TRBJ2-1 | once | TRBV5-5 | TGTGCCAGCAGTCCCCAATTAGTTGAGCAGTTCTTC | CASSPQLVEQFF
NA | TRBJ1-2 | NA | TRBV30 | TGTGCCTGGAGTGGAGTGTGGTCCTACACCTTC | CAWSGVWSYTF
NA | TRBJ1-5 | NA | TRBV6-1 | TGTGCCAGCAGTGACCGCGGGACGCAAGGCAATCAGCCCCAGCATTTT | CASSDRGTQGNQPQHF
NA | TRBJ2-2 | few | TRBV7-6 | TGTGCCAGCAGCCGGGGCACCGGGGAGCTGTTTTTT | CASSRGTGELFF
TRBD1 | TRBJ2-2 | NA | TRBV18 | TGTGCCAGCTCACCACCACGTCGGACAGGGTTGAACTTGATGAACACCGGGGAGCTGTTTTTT | CASSPPRRTGLNLMNTGELFF
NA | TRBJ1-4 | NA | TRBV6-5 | TGTGCCAGCAGTTACTCGCCCAGGAATACTAATGAAAAACTGTTTTTT | CASSYSPRNTNEKLFF
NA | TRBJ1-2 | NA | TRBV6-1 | TGTGCCAGCAGTGAACAGGCCGATAACTATGGCTACACCTTC | CASSEQADNYGYTF
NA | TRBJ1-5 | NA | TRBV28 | TGTGCCAGCAGTTTACCTTTTGGAGTTGCGAATCAGCCCCAGCATTTT | CASSLPFGVANQPQHF
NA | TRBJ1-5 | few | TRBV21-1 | TGTGCCAGCAGCAAAGGAGAGTTTCGGCAGCCCCAGCATTTT | CASSKGEFRQPQHF
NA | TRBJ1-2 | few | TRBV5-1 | TGCGCCAGCAGCTTGGAGGGAGGCGCGCTCTATGGCTACACCTTC | CASSLEGGALYGYTF
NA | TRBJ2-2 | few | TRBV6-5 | TGTGCCAGCAGTTACCTGCAGTCGAACACCGGGGAGCTGTTTTTT | CASSYLQSNTGELFF
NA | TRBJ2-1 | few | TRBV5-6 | TGTGCCAGCAGCGAGGAAGACGAATACAATGAGCAGTTCTTC | CASSEEDEYNEQFF
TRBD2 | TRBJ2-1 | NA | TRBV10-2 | TGCGCCAGCAACCTACCTACTAGCGGGAGGGCCTTAATCAATGAGCAGTTCTTC | CASNLPTSGRALINEQFF
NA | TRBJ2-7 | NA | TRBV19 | TGTGCCAGTAGCCTGGACGGACTCTACGAGCAGTACTTC | CASSLDGLYEQYF
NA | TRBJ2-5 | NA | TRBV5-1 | TGCGCCAGCAGCTTGGGAGGGTCAGGGGTGAGGGAGACCCAGTACTTC | CASSLGGSGVRETQYF
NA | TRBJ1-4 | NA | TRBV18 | TGTGCCAGCTCTTTGGTAGAAGCAACTAATGAAAAACTGTTTTTT | CASSLVEATNEKLFF
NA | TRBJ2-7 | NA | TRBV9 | TGTGCCAGCAGCGTAGGGACTACAGGAGCGGAGCAGTACTTC | CASSVGTTGAEQYF
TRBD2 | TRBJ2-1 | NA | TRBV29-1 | TGCAGCGTGGGCCTACTAGCGGGACCCCACAATGAGCAGTTCTTC | CSVGLLAGPHNEQFF
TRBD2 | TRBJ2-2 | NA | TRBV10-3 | TGTGCCATCAGTGCTAGCGGGAGTACTTGGACCGGGGAGCTGTTTTTT | CAISASGSTWTGELFF
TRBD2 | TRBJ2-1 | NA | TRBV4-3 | TGCGCCAGCAGCCGCTCCCGACTAGCGGGGATGCATGGCGATGAGCAGTTCTTC | CASSRSRLAGMHGDEQFF
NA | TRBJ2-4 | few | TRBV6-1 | TGTGCCAGCAGTCCCAGTCTAGCCAAAAACATTCAGTACTTC | CASSPSLAKNIQYF
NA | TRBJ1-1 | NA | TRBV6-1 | TGTGCCAGCAGTGAATTTGCGTTGGTTGGGAACACTGAAGCTTTCTTT | CASSEFALVGNTEAFF
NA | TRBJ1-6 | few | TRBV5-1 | TGCGCCAGCAGCTTGGGCAGGGTTAATTCACCCCTCCACTTT | CASSLGRVNSPLHF
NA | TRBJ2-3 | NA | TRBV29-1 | TGCAGCGTACGGACAGCTATTACAGATACGCAGTATTTT | CSVRTAITDTQYF
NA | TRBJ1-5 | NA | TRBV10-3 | TGTGCCATCAAGGGCTCAGGGGACAATCAGCCCCAGCATTTT | CAIKGSGDNQPQHF
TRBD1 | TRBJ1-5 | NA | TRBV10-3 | TGTGCCATCAGTGAGTCACAGGGGGCGGATCAGCCCCAGCATTTT | CAISESQGADQPQHF
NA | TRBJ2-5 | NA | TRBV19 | TGTGCCAGTAGTTCTTCCATAGCCCAAGAGACCCAGTACTTC | CASSSSIAQETQYF
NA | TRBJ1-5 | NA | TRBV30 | TGTGCCTGGAGTCCCGGGGGTGGGGGGTTGGCCCAGCATTTT | CAWSPGGGGLAQHF
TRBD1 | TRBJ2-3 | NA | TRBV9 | TGTGCCAGCAGCCCGCAAGTGAGGGACAGGGATACGCAGTATTTT | CASSPQVRDRDTQYF
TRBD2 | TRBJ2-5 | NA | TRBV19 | TGTGCCAGTAGTGTGACTAGCGGGAGGCAGGGAGAGACCCAGTACTTC | CASSVTSGRQGETQYF
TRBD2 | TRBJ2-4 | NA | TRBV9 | TGTGCCAGCAGCCCCCAAGCGGGACTAAACATTCAGTACTTC | CASSPQAGLNIQYF
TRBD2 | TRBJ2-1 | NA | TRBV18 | TGTGCCAGCTCTTACGCGGGAGCTCCTTTTTATGAGCAGTTCTTC | CASSYAGAPFYEQFF
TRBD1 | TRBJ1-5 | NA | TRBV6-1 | TGTGCCAGCATTATACAGGGGGCTGGGAATCAGCCCCAGCATTTT | CASIIQGAGNQPQHF
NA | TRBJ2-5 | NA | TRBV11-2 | TGTGCCAGCAGATCCCCCGCGTTGGTTGGGCCCCACCAAGAGACCCAGTACTTC | CASRSPALVGPHQETQYF
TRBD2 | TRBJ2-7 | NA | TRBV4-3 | TGCGCCAGCAGCCTCGGGACTAGCGGGGGCTACGAGCAGTACTTC | CASSLGTSGGYEQYF
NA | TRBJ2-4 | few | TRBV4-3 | TGCGCCAGCAGCCAAGACATGGGACTAGCCAAAAACATTCAGTACTTC | CASSQDMGLAKNIQYF
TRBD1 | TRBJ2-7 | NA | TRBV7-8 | TGTGCCAGCAGCTTCAAGTGGTCTGGACAGGGGGCGAACTACGAGCAGTACTTC | CASSFKWSGQGANYEQYF
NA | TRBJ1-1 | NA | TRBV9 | TGTGCCAGCAGCTTGACAACCGGGAACACTGAAGCTTTCTTT | CASSLTTGNTEAFF
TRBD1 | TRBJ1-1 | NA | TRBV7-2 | TGTGCCAGCAGCTTCAGGACAGGGGAAGGGAACACTGAAGCTTTCTTT | CASSFRTGEGNTEAFF
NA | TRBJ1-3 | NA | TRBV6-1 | TGTGCCAGCAGTGCGGGGGGGCCATTCGGGAACACCATATATTTT | CASSAGGPFGNTIYF
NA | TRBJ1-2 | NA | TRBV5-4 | TGTGCCAGCAGCTTTTTGTCCGTGGGGCTCGCCACCGATGGCTACACCTTC | CASSFLSVGLATDGYTF
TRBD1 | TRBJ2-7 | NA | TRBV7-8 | TGTGCCAGCAGCCGACAGGGGACCTACGAGCAGTACTTC | CASSRQGTYEQYF
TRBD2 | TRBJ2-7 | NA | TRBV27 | TGTGCCAGCAGTCAGCCGGGACTAGGGCCCCTTGAGCAGTACTTC | CASSQPGLGPLEQYF
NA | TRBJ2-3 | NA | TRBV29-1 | TGCAGCGTTGAAGGGACAGCTAGCACAGATACGCAGTATTTT | CSVEGTASTDTQYF
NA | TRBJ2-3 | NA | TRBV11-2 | TGTGCCAGCAGCTCGGAGGGCCGTGGAGATACGCAGTATTTT | CASSSEGRGDTQYF
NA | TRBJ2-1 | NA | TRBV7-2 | TGTGCCAGCAGCTTAACAGGGAGCTCCTACAATGAGCAGTTCTTC | CASSLTGSSYNEQFF
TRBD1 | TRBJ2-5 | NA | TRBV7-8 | TGTGCCAGCAGCTTAGGATATAGACAGGGGGCCATCCCCCGCTGGTACTTC | CASSLGYRQGAIPRWYF
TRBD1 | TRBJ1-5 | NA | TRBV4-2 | TGTACCAGCAGCCACGGGACAGGGAGCCAGCCCCAGCATTTT | CTSSHGTGSQPQHF
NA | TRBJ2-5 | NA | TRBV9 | TGTGCCAGCAGCCCGGGACATGAGGTGGAGACCCAGTACTTC | CASSPGHEVETQYF
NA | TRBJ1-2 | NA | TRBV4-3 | TGCGCCAGCAGCCAAAACAGGGTAGCCGAATATGGCTACACCTTC | CASSQNRVAEYGYTF
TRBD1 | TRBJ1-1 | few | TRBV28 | TGTGCCAGCATCTCCGGGACAGGGGTTACTGAAGCTTTCTTT | CASISGTGVTEAFF
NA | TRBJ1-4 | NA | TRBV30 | TGTGCCTGGAGGGACGGGTGGATGGACAGCGCTAATGAAAAACTGTTTTTT | CAWRDGWMDSANEKLFF
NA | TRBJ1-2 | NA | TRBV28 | TGTGCCAGCAGTTCCAGCAGGGACTACACCTTC | CASSSSRDYTF